The clone carrying this T cell receptor (beta chain) was counted a few times. The junction shows a germline mismatch at one end, possibly a read error. The sample comes from a study of cytomegalovirus exposure and HLA in healthy donors. The CDR3 covers 15 residues. Germline CDR1 is SSHAT and CDR2 is FNYEAQ (reference sequence). It was with 60 Vbeta and 13 Jbeta primers that the PCR ran. Only in-frame clones appear in the TCRdb table, and some are missing; sequencing was by immunoSEQ multiplex PCR. The table has approximately 140,000 clones, around 81% seen once; the top ten hold around 7%. The genes are TRBV7-7 and TRBJ2-3; possible D gene TRBD1, 6 bases. The receptor was isolated from a man aged 40-49 years in good health and CMV-seropositive. Input material: PBMCs. Here the CDR3 DNA reads TGTGCTAGCAGCCAAAGCAGGGGTTTTGCAGATACGCAGTATTTT. As protein: CASSQSRGFADTQYF.